One sample yielded the 3 T cell receptor beta chains listed below, sequenced in a study of T-cell memory formation after mild COVID-19. TCRdb itself ran the 5' RACE reads through MiXCR, one entry per CDR3 protein. The data contain just under 50,000 distinct CDR3 sequences, less than 15% of them singletons. The material sequenced was PBMCs or a T cell subset sorted from them (not recorded which). Source of these receptors: a man aged 18 to 30 who had mild COVID-19 (a few samples of this study predate the infection). Cell type and time point are not known.

This clonotype showed up just once. The genes are TRBV7-7 and TRBJ2-5, with 11 bases that match TRBD2. The CDR3 loop spans 16 amino acids. Per the germline V gene, CDR1 is SSHAT and CDR2 is FNYEAQ (reference sequence). J was trimmed by 3 bases and V by 5 bases; bases with no gene match: 8. The CDR3 protein is CASSATLGLAEETQYF. The CDR3 DNA reads TGTGCCAGCAGCGCCACCCTGGGACTAGCGGAAGAGACCCAGTACTTC.

In this sample, this clonotype turned up a few times. The rearrangement uses TRBV10-3 and TRBJ1-1; D unclear. Germline V gene data show CDR1 as ENHRY and CDR2 as SYGVKD. The V end was cut by 0 bases, the J end by 1 base, with 9 bases between. The CDR3 has 15 residues. The CDR3 reads CAISESEVANTEAFF. The CDR3 coding sequence is TGTGCCATCAGTGAGTCAGAGGTGGCGAACACTGAAGCTTTCTTT.

The chain carries TRBV28 and TRBJ1-1; possible D gene TRBD1, 6 bases. The CDR3 is made up of 14 amino acids. Germline V CDR1 and CDR2: MDHEN, SYDVKM. V lost 6 bases to trimming and J lost 5 bases, with 16 bases between them. The CDR3 reads CASSPGTPRTEAFF. In nucleotides, the CDR3 is TGTGCCAGCAGCCCCGGGACACCGAGGACTGAAGCTTTCTTT.